These 4 T cell receptor beta chains were all obtained from the same sample, sequenced in a study of blood T cell repertoires in COVID-19. Sequencing used immunoSEQ multiplex PCR; TCRdb keeps in-frame clones, though not all of them. The table includes approximately 75,000 clones, 80% to 95% detected once. Material for sequencing was peripheral blood. These TCRs come from a human donor in a cohort sampled during active COVID-19.

Here the CDR3 DNA reads TGTGCCAGCAGTCCTACAGGGGACACTGAAGCTTTCTTT. This sequence encodes CASSPTGDTEAFF. The chain joins TRBV3-1 (or the pseudogene TRBV3-2) to TRBJ1-1; 7 nucleotides line up with TRBD1. This CDR3 spans 13 amino acids. The V gene end was trimmed by 6 bases and the J gene end by 3 bases; junction bases not matched to a gene: 4. Germline V lookup: CDR1 LGHDT, CDR2 YNNKEL (reference sequence).

The CDR3 loop is CASSAGLAGSYNEQFF. The CDR3 region has the DNA TGTGCCAGCAGCGCGGGACTAGCGGGCTCCTACAATGAGCAGTTCTTC. The chain has TRBV7-9 and TRBJ2-1; 12 bases agree with TRBD2. The germline V gene encodes CDR1 SEHNR and CDR2 FQNEAQ (reference sequence). Germline trimming cut 5 bases from V and 0 bases from J; bases unmatched to any gene: 2. The CDR3 is made up of 16 amino acids.

The chain uses TRBV5-6 and TRBJ2-1, with 9 bases that match TRBD2. With 0 bases clipped from V and 9 bases from J, the junction kept 7 bases outside the gene matches. The CDR3 is 15 amino acids. Germline V gene data show CDR1 as SGHDT and CDR2 as YYEEEE. CDR3 region: CASSLGGGGAAEQFF. The CDR3 DNA sequence: TGTGCCAGCAGCTTGGGGGGCGGGGGGGCCGCTGAGCAGTTCTTC.

The V call is TRBV12-3 or TRBV12-4, the J call TRBJ2-1; no clear D. The CDR3 is 13 amino acids. V was cut by 6 bases and J by 4 bases, with 10 bases left in between. The CDR3 DNA follows: TGTGCCAGCAGAAGAAGTGAGTACAATGAGCAGTTCTTC. Translation: CASRRSEYNEQFF.